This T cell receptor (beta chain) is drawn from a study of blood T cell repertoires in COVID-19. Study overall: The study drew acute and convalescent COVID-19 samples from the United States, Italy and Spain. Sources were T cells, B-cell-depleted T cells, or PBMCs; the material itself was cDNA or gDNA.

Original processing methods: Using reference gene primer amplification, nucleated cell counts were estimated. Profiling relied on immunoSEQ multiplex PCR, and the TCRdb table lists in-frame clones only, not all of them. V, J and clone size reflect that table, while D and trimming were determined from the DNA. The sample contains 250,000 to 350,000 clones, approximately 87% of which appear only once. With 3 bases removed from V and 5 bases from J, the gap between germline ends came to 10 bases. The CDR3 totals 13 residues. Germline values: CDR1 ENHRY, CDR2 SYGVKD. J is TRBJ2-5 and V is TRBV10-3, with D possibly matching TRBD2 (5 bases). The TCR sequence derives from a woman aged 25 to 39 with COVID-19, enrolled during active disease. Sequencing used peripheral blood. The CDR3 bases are TGTGCCATCAGTGAAGTTAGCGTGGAGACCCAGTACTTC. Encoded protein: CAISEVSVETQYF.